The source of this T cell receptor beta chain is a study of blood T cell repertoires in COVID-19. Overall study: The analysed material was cDNA or gDNA that came from T cells, B-cell-depleted T cells, or PBMCs.

In the original analysis: For nucleated cells, counts were estimated from reference gene primer amplification. Method: immunoSEQ multiplex PCR; TCRdb's copy keeps in-frame clones and lacks some. That table supplies the V and J calls and clone size; D and trimming were determined from the DNA. The data show a few hundred thousand clones, around 88% seen once. Germline values: CDR1 SGHRS, CDR2 YFSETQ. Losses at the gene ends were 0 bases for V and 2 bases for J; bases not matched to a gene: 6. There are 17 residues in the CDR3. The chain links TRBV5-1 to TRBJ1-4; TRBD1 matches 8 bases. Source material: peripheral blood. The TCR was taken from a woman aged 50 to 65 with acute or convalescent COVID-19. CDR3 residues: CASSLGQGATTNEKLFF. The CDR3 DNA reads as TGCGCCAGCAGCTTGGGCCAGGGGGCGACGACTAATGAAAAACTGTTTTTT.